The 27 T cell receptor beta chains presented below share a single source sample, sequenced in a study of cytomegalovirus exposure and HLA in healthy donors. PCR was performed using 60 Vbeta and 13 Jbeta primers. Assay used: immunoSEQ multiplex PCR; TCRdb lists only in-frame clones, some missing. The table has around 100,000 clones, about 83% seen once. Sequenced material: PBMCs. The source of these receptors is a woman aged 18-35 years in good health and CMV-seropositive.

The chain employs TRBV4-2 and TRBJ2-7, with unresolved D. The CDR3 is made up of 15 amino acids. Germline-derived CDR1 and CDR2 are LGHNA and YNFKEQ. Trimming pared 0 bases from V and 3 bases from J, leaving 12 bases between. Here the CDR3 DNA reads TGTGCCAGCAGCCAAGAATTGGGCAGAGTCTACGAGCAGTACTTC. Amino acids: CASSQELGRVYEQYF.

V usage is TRBV7-2 and J usage is TRBJ2-3, with 8 bases aligning to TRBD2. CDR1 is SGHTA, CDR2 FQGNSA, per germline. CDR3 length: 18 residues. V was clipped by 1 base and J by 0 bases; unmatched bases: 9. This CDR3 is CASSLVKGSGGSTDTQYF. In DNA, the CDR3 is TGTGCCAGCAGCTTAGTTAAGGGAAGCGGGGGTAGCACAGATACGCAGTATTTT.

The chain employs TRBV9 and TRBJ2-7; no clear D. Germline V gene data show CDR1 as SGDLS and CDR2 as YYNGEE. The CDR3 has 14 amino acids. Between the trimmed V and J ends, which lost 0 bases and 1 base, there was a span of 8 bases. DNA for the CDR3: TGTGCCAGCAGCGTAGAGCCCTCTTCCTACGAGCAGTACTTC. It is translated as CASSVEPSSYEQYF.

The V and J genes are TRBV30 and TRBJ1-1; TRBD1 agrees at 8 bases. The V gene's germline CDR1 is GTSNPN and CDR2 SVGIG (reference sequence). The CDR3 totals 12 residues. The J segment lost 7 bases and the V segment lost 3 bases, leaving 4 bases of the junction unmatched. This CDR3 reads CAWSPGTGEAFF. Here the CDR3 DNA reads TGTGCCTGGAGCCCCGGGACAGGTGAAGCTTTCTTT. The variable domain in full, completed from reference TRBV30 and TRBJ1-1, reads SQTIHQWPATLVQPVGSPLSLECTVEGTSNPNLYWYRQAAGRGLQLLFYSVGIGQISSEVPQNLSASRPQDRQFILSSKKLLLSDSGFYLCAWSPGTGEAFFGQGTRLTVV.

The chain is built from TRBV7-3 and TRBJ2-7, with 8 bases identical to TRBD2. The V segment lost 2 bases and the J segment 2 bases; nucleotides outside the gene matches: 2. The CDR3 sequence is 14 residues long. Germline-derived CDR1 and CDR2 are SGHTA and FQGTGA. The CDR3 region is CASSLAGGTYEQYF. CDR3 nucleotide sequence: TGTGCCAGCAGCTTAGCGGGAGGAACCTACGAGCAGTACTTC.

The chain recombines TRBV5-6 with TRBJ2-7, with D perhaps TRBD1 (6 bases). The CDR3 consists of 14 residues. Deletions cut 4 bases from V and 0 bases from J, with 11 bases between. The germline CDR1 and CDR2 sequences are SGHDT and YYEEEE. The CDR3 DNA sequence: TGTGCCAGCAGCATTACAGGGTACTCCTACGAGCAGTACTTC. Translated: CASSITGYSYEQYF.

This chain links TRBV7-9 with TRBJ2-2, with TRBD2 matching 8 bases. Germline V gene sequence: CDR1 SEHNR, CDR2 FQNEAQ (reference sequence). Losses at the gene ends were 2 bases for V and 4 bases for J; bases not matched to a gene: 9. The CDR3 spans 17 residues. The CDR3 nucleotides read TGTGCCAGCAGCTTACCCGGGCTAGCGGGCCGCACCGGGGAGCTGTTTTTT. It encodes CASSLPGLAGRTGELFF.

The rearrangement uses TRBV5-1 and TRBJ2-1; tentative D call: TRBD1 (6 bases). This CDR3 comprises 12 residues. Germline CDR1 is SGHRS and CDR2 is YFSETQ. V gave up 3 bases and J gave up 12 bases, with 13 bases separating them. The CDR3 DNA sequence: TGCGCCAGCAGCTCGGGACAACCGGGGCAGTTCTTC. Amino acid sequence: CASSSGQPGQFF. Full variable domain (missing parts from reference TRBV5-1 and TRBJ2-1): KAGVTQTPRYLIKTRGQQVTLSCSPISGHRSVSWYQQTPGQGLQFLFEYFSETQRNKGNFPGRFSGRQFSNSRSEMNVSTLELGDSALYLCASSSGQPGQFFGPGTRLTVL.

The CDR3 DNA reads TGTGCCAGCACCGGACTCCCGGGGGACTATGAGCAGTTCTTC. It encodes CASTGLPGDYEQFF. The rearrangement joins TRBV28 to TRBJ2-1, with a tentative D call TRBD2 (6 bases). Trimming shortened V by 7 bases and J by 8 bases, and 18 bases separated the two germline ends. The germline gives CDR1 MDHEN, CDR2 SYDVKM. The CDR3 covers 14 residues.

V and J are TRBV28 and TRBJ1-5; D remains unclear. Trimming removed 2 bases from V and 0 bases from J, with 11 bases in between. The CDR3 consists of 16 residues. Germline assignment: CDR1 MDHEN and CDR2 SYDVKM. CDR3 nucleotide sequence: TGTGCCAGCAGTTTAGAGGTAGTGTATAGCAATCAGCCCCAGCATTTT. This encodes CASSLEVVYSNQPQHF.

There are a few counts of this clone. The rearrangement links TRBV4-2 to TRBJ1-3; D is undetermined. The germline CDR1 and CDR2 sequences are LGHNA and YNFKEQ. This CDR3 spans 14 amino acids. Deletions cut 4 bases from V and 3 bases from J, with 10 bases between. CDR3: CASSPSGLGNTIYF. The CDR3 DNA follows: TGTGCCAGCAGCCCTTCAGGCCTTGGAAACACCATATATTTT.

The V call is TRBV5-1, the J call TRBJ1-1, with D perhaps TRBD1 (6 bases). V lost 4 bases and J lost 0, with 16 bases in between. Germline CDR1 SGHRS, CDR2 YFSETQ. The CDR3 has 16 amino acids. The CDR3: CASSPRAGTLNTEAFF. CDR3 sequence (DNA): TGCGCCAGCAGCCCCCGCGCCGGGACACTGAACACTGAAGCTTTCTTT.

This rearrangement joins TRBV2 to TRBJ2-3; D is uncertain. Germline V CDR1 and CDR2: SNHLY, FYNNEI. This CDR3 spans 13 amino acids. V was clipped by 5 bases and J by 2 bases, with 8 bases between them. The CDR3 sequence: CASSPPFTDTQYF. The CDR3 DNA reads as TGTGCCAGCAGTCCTCCCTTCACAGATACGCAGTATTTT.

The chain couples TRBV19 to TRBJ1-2; no clear D. This CDR3 comprises 13 residues. V shed 4 bases and J shed 4 bases, with 10 bases lying between them. Germline assignment: CDR1 LNHDA and CDR2 SQIVND (reference sequence). The CDR3 protein is CASSRAPFYGYTF. Here the CDR3 DNA reads TGTGCCAGTAGTAGAGCTCCCTTCTATGGCTACACCTTC.

Comments on this clone: Germline is not matched at one junction end, which may reflect a read error. In nucleotides, the CDR3 is TGTGCCTGGAGTGTACTGGGACAGCCCCAGAATTTT. Its translation: CAWSVLGQPQNF. The chain uses TRBV30 and TRBJ1-5; 7 bases are a match to TRBD1. The length of the CDR3 is 12 residues. In germline, CDR1 is GTSNPN, CDR2 SVGIG (reference sequence).

This clone was seen just once. The CDR3 loop reads CAISAKQGTEAFF. DNA for the CDR3: TGTGCCATCAGCGCCAAACAGGGCACTGAAGCTTTCTTT. This chain connects TRBV10-3 to TRBJ1-1, with D maybe TRBD1 (6 bases). V was trimmed by 6 bases and J by 4 bases, leaving 12 bases between them. Germline lookup yields CDR1 ENHRY and CDR2 SYGVKD. The CDR3 is 13 residues long.

This rearrangement joins TRBV27 to TRBJ2-7; D uncertain. The ends were cut back, 5 bases at V and 3 bases at J, with 14 bases in the middle. Germline loops: CDR1 MNHEY, CDR2 SMNVEV (reference sequence). This CDR3 is built from 14 residues. This CDR3 reads CASSRFMRDYEQYF. The CDR3 DNA reads as TGTGCCAGCAGTCGGTTCATGCGTGACTACGAGCAGTACTTC.

This chain joins TRBV6-5 and TRBJ2-7; the D is unclear. This CDR3 has 13 residues. V lost 7 bases, J lost 2 bases, and 12 bases lay in between. Germline lookup yields CDR1 MNHEY and CDR2 SVGAGI. DNA for the CDR3: TGTGCCAGCACGCGTGCGGAGACCTACGAGCAGTACTTC. This translates into CASTRAETYEQYF.

The CDR3 nucleotides read TGTGCCAGCAGCGACGCAACAGACCTCATGAACACTGAAGCTTTCTTT. Translation gives CASSDATDLMNTEAFF. This chain uses TRBV2 with TRBJ1-1; D not resolved. The CDR3 is 16 amino acids. V dropped 6 bases and J dropped 0 bases, with 17 bases sitting between them. Per the germline V gene, CDR1 is SNHLY and CDR2 is FYNNEI.

The J gene is TRBJ2-5, the V gene TRBV7-9; 7 nucleotides line up with TRBD1. This CDR3 region has 15 residues. V lost 5 bases to trimming and J lost 5 bases; unmatched junction nucleotides: 11. Germline V CDR1 and CDR2: SEHNR, FQNEAQ (reference sequence). This chain's CDR3 is CASSTETGMGETQYF. Here the CDR3 DNA reads TGTGCCAGCAGCACGGAGACAGGGATGGGCGAGACCCAGTACTTC.

This clone was counted only a few times. The chain is built from TRBV2 and TRBJ1-2; TRBD1 might be the D (5 bases). Germline V lookup: CDR1 SNHLY, CDR2 FYNNEI. The CDR3 length is 14 residues. Trimming left V 6 bases short and J 7 bases short, with 18 bases between. This CDR3 is CASSVPIRGSGYTF. The CDR3 region has the DNA TGTGCCAGCAGCGTCCCTATTAGGGGCTCTGGCTACACCTTC. The whole variable domain, filled in from reference TRBV2 and TRBJ1-2, reads EPEVTQTPSHQVTQMGQEVILRCVPISNHLYFYWYRQILGQKVEFLVSFYNNEISEKSEIFDDQFSVERPDGSNFTLKIRSTKLEDSAMYFCASSVPIRGSGYTFGSGTRLTVV.

This rearrangement joins TRBV27 to TRBJ1-5; D not certain. Deletions cut 6 bases from V and 6 bases from J, with 15 bases between. This CDR3 contains 14 residues. Germline lookup yields CDR1 MNHEY and CDR2 SMNVEV (reference sequence). This CDR3 reads CASRRGQYTQPQHF. The CDR3 region has the DNA TGTGCCAGCAGGCGAGGTCAGTACACTCAGCCCCAGCATTTT.

This clone appeared a few times. CDR3 sequence: CASSYSRRVTYEQYF. CDR3 in DNA: TGTGCCAGCAGTTACTCGAGGCGGGTGACCTACGAGCAGTACTTC. The chain employs TRBV6-5 and TRBJ2-7; possible D gene TRBD2, 5 bases. V was pared by 0 bases and J by 2 bases, with 11 bases between. The CDR3 runs to 15 residues. Germline V gene sequence: CDR1 MNHEY, CDR2 SVGAGI.

The chain joins TRBV29-1 to TRBJ2-2; a weak D match, TRBD2 (7 bases). The length of the CDR3 is 16 residues. CDR1 is SQVTM, CDR2 ANQGSEA, per germline. Trimming shortened V by 8 bases and J by 5 bases, and 24 bases separated the two germline ends. In DNA form, the CDR3 reads TGCAGCACATCCCGAGGGGGGGGGCGAGGTACCGGGGAGCTGTTTTTT. This codes for CSTSRGGGRGTGELFF.

This clone appeared a few times. The chain joins TRBV6-5 to TRBJ1-2, with 7 bases that match TRBD1. J gave up 5 bases and V 6 bases, and 9 bases lay outside the gene matches. CDR1 and CDR2 (germline): MNHEY, SVGAGI. The CDR3 covers 14 residues. The CDR3 region is CASSRNRGSYGYTF. The CDR3 nucleotides read TGTGCCAGCAGCCGAAACAGGGGCTCGTATGGCTACACCTTC.

The chain couples TRBV7-9 to TRBJ2-5; D is possibly TRBD1 (6 bases). Germline-derived CDR1 and CDR2 are SEHNR and FQNEAQ (reference sequence). V lost 7 bases and J 1 base, leaving 16 bases between the germline ends. The CDR3 totals 15 residues. CDR3 in DNA: TGTGCCAGCAACGAGGGGGTAGGGGCCCAAGAGACCCAGTACTTC. Translation gives CASNEGVGAQETQYF. The variable domain in full, with the rest retrieved from reference TRBV7-9 and TRBJ2-5, is DTGVSQNPRHKITKRGQNVTFRCDPISEHNRLYWYRQTLGQGPEFLTYFQNEAQLEKSRLLSDRFSAERPKGSFSTLEIQRTEQGDSAMYLCASNEGVGAQETQYFGPGTRLLVL.

V usage is TRBV5-8 and J usage is TRBJ1-5, with a weak D call TRBD1 (5 bases). V was trimmed by 2 bases and J by 0 bases, leaving 12 bases between them. The CDR3 contains 16 residues. Germline-derived CDR1 and CDR2 are SGHTS and YDEGEE. CDR3 sequence: CASSLRRGISNQPQHF. CDR3 nucleotides: TGTGCCAGCAGCTTAAGAAGGGGAATTAGCAATCAGCCCCAGCATTTT.